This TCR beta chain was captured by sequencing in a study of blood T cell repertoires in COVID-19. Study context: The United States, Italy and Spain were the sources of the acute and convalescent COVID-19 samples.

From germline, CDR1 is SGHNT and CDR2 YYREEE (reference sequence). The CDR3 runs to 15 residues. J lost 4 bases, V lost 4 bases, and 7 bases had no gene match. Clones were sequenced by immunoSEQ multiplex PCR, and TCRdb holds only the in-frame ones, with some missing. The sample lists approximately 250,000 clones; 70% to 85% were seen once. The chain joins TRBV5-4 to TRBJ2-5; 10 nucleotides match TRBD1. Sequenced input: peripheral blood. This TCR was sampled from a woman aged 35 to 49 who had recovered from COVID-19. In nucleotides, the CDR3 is TGTGCCAGCAGCCCGCGACAGGGGGCAGGAGAGACCCAGTACTTC. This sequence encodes CASSPRQGAGETQYF.